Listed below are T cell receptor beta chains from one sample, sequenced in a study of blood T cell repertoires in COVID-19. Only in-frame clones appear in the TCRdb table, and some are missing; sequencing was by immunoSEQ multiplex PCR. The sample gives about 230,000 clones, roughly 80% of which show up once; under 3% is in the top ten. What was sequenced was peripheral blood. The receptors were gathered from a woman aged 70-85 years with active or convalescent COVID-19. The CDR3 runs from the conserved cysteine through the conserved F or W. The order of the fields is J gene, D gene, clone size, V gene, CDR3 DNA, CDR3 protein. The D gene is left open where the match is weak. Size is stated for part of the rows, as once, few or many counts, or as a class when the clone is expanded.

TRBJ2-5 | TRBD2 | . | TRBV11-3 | TGTGCCAGCAGCTTAGGAGGGACTAGCGGGGAGGAGACCCAGTACTTC | CASSLGGTSGEETQYF
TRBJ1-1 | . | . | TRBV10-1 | TGCGCCAGCAGTGGCCAGGGGAACACTGAAGCTTTCTTT | CASSGQGNTEAFF
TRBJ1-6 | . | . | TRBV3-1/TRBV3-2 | TGTGCCAGCAGCCAAGGGGACAAACCTCCGGAACCCCTCCACTTT | CASSQGDKPPEPLHF
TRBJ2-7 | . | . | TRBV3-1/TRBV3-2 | TGTGCCAGCAGCCAAGCCCTCGGGAGAGTTGGGAGCCACGAGCAGTACTTC | CASSQALGRVGSHEQYF
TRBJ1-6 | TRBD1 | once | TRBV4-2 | TGTGCCAGCAGCCGCCGGGACAGGGATAATTCACCCCTCCACTTT | CASSRRDRDNSPLHF
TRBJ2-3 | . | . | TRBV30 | TGTGCCTGGAGTCCATGGGGCCGGGCTAGCACAGATACGCAGTATTTT | CAWSPWGRASTDTQYF
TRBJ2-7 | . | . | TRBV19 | TGTGCCAGTAGTATCGACAGGGAGGCCGAGCAGTACTTC | CASSIDREAEQYF
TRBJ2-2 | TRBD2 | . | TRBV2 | TGTGCCAGCAGACTCACTAGCGGCGGGGAGCTGTTTTTT | CASRLTSGGELFF
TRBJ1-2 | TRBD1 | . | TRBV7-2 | TGTGCCAGCAGCTCAGGGGGCCATGGCTACACCTTC | CASSSGGHGYTF
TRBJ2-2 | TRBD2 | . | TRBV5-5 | TGTGCCAGCAGCCCGGGGGGGGTGATCACCGGGGAGCTGTTTTTT | CASSPGGVITGELFF
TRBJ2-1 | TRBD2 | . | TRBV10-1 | TGCGCCAGCAGTGACGGGGGGGCTAAGGATGAGCAGTTCTTC | CASSDGGAKDEQFF
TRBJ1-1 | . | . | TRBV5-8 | TGTGCCAGCAGCGTTTCGGGAGGGGTCACTGAAGCTTTCTTT | CASSVSGGVTEAFF
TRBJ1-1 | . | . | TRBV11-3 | TGCGCCAGCAGCTACTTGAACACTGAAGCTTTCTTT | CASSYLNTEAFF
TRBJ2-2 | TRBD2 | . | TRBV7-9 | TGTGCCAGCACCTTGGGAGGGCCTGGGGAGCTGTTTTTT | CASTLGGPGELFF
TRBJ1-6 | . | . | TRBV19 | TGTGCCAGTAGCATCAGAGGCGGCGGGTCACCCCTCCACTTT | CASSIRGGGSPLHF
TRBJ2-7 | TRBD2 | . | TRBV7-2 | TGTGCCAGCAGCTTAGCTCTAGCGGGTGCTTACGAGCAGTACTTC | CASSLALAGAYEQYF
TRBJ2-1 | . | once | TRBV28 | TGTGCCAGCAGTTCTCCAGGGGAACCATACAATGAGCAGTTCTTC | CASSSPGEPYNEQFF
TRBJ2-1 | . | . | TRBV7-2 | TGTGCCAGCAGCTTAGCAGGGGTCGGAATTGGGAATGAGCAGTTCTTC | CASSLAGVGIGNEQFF
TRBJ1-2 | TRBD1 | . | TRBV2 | TGTGCCAGCAGCGGACAGGGAGGGGATGGCTACACCTTC | CASSGQGGDGYTF
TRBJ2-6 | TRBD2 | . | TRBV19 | TGTGCCAGTAGTATGGGAGGGTTTGGGGCCAACGTCCTGACTTTC | CASSMGGFGANVLTF
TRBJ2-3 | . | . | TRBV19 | TGTGCCAGTAGGAACCCGCATCAGAGCACAGATACGCAGTATTTT | CASRNPHQSTDTQYF
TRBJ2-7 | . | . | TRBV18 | TGTGCCAGCTCACCAGCGGACTACGAGCAGTACTTC | CASSPADYEQYF
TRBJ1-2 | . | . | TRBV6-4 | TGTGCCAGCAGTCCCTCGAGGACAGCCACCCTCTATGGCTACACCTTC | CASSPSRTATLYGYTF
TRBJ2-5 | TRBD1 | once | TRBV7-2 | TGTGCCAGCAGCCCAAAGGGACAGGGGGTACAAGAGACCCAGTACTTC | CASSPKGQGVQETQYF
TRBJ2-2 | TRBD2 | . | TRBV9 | TGTGCCAGCAGCGTGGGCGGGGGGAACACCGGGGAGCTGTTTTTT | CASSVGGGNTGELFF
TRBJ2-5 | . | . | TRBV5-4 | TGTGCCAGCAGGCCTACGGGGGAAGAGACCCAGTACTTC | CASRPTGEETQYF
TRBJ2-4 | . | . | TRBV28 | TGTGCCAGCAGTCTCACCACCGCGGGGTCCAAAAACATTCAGTACTTC | CASSLTTAGSKNIQYF
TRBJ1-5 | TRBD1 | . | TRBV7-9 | TGTGCCAGCAGCGCCACAGGGGCCTACAATCAGCCCCAGCATTTT | CASSATGAYNQPQHF
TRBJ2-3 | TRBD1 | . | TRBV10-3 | TGTGCCATCAGCCAGACAGGGGTCCCCCCAGATACGCAGTATTTT | CAISQTGVPPDTQYF
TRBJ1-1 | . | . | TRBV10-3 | TGTGCCATCAGTGGCCAGACAGGGAACACTGAAGCTTTCTTT | CAISGQTGNTEAFF
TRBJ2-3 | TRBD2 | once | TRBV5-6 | TGTGCCAGCAGCTTGGGTTGGACTAGCGGGACCCCTAGCACAGATACGCAGTATTTT | CASSLGWTSGTPSTDTQYF
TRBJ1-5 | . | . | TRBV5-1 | TGCGCCAGCAGCTTGGTATGGGGGGACAATCAGCCCCAGCATTTT | CASSLVWGDNQPQHF